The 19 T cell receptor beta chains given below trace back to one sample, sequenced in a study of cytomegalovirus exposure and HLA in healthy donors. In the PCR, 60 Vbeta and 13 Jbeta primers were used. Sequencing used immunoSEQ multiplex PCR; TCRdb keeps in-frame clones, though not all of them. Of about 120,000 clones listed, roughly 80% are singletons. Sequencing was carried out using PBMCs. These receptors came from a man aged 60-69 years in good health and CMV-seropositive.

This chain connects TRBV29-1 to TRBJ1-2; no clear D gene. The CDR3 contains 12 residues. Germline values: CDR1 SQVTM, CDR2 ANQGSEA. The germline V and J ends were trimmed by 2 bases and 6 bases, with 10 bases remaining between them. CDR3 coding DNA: TGCAGCGTTGAAAAGGCGGGCAATGGCTACACCTTC. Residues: CSVEKAGNGYTF.

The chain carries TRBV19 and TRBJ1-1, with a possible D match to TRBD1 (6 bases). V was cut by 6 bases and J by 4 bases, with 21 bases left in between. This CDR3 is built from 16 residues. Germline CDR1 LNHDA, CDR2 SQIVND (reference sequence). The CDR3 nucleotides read TGTGCCAGTAGCCCCCTAACTGGGCAGGGGCGCACTGAAGCTTTCTTT. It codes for CASSPLTGQGRTEAFF.

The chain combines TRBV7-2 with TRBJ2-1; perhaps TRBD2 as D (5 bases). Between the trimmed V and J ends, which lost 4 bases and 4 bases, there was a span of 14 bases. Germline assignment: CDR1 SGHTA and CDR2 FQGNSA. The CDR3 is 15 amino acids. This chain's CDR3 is CASSSTSRGYNEQFF. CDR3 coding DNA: TGTGCCAGCAGCTCAACGAGCCGGGGATACAATGAGCAGTTCTTC.

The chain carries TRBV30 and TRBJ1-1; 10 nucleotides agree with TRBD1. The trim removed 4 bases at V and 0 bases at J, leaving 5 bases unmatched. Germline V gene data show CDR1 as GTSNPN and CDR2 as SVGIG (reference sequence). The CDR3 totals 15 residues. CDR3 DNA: TGTGCCTGGAAGGGACAGGGGACCCTGAACACTGAAGCTTTCTTT. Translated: CAWKGQGTLNTEAFF.

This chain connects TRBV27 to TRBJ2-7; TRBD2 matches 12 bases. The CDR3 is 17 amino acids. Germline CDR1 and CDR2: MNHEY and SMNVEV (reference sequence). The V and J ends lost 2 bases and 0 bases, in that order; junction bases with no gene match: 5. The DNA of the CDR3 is TGTGCCAGCAGTTTAAGGACTAGCGGGACTAGCTCCTACGAGCAGTACTTC. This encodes CASSLRTSGTSSYEQYF.

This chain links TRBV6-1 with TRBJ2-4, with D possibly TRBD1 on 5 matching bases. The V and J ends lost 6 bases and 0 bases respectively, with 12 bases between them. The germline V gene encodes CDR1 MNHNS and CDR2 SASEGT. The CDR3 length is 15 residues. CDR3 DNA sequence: TGTGCCAGCAGCACTTCAGGGATAGCCAAAAACATTCAGTACTTC. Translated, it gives CASSTSGIAKNIQYF.

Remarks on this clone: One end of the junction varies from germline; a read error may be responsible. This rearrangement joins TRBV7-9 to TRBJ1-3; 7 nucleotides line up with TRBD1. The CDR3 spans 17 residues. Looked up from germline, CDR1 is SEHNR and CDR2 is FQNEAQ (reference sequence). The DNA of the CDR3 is TGTTCCAGCAGCTGGGACGGACAGGCGAGCTCTGGAAACACCATATATTTT. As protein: CSSSWDGQASSGNTIYF.

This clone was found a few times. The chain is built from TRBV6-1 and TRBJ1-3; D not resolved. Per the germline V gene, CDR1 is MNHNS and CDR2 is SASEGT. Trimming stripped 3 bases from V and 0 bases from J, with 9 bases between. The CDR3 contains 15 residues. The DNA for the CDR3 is TGTGCCAGCAGTGACCTGCAGGCCTCTGGAAACACCATATATTTT. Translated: CASSDLQASGNTIYF.

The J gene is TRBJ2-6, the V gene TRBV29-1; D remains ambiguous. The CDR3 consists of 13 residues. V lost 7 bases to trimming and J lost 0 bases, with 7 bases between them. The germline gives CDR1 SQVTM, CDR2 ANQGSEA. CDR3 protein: CSAGGSGANVLTF. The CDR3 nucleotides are TGCAGCGCCGGCGGCTCTGGGGCCAACGTCCTGACTTTC. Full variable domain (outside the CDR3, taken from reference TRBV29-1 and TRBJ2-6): SAVISQKPSRDICQRGTSLTIQCQVDSQVTMMFWYRQQPGQSLTLIATANQGSEATYESGFVIDKFPISRPNLTFSTLTVSNMSPEDSSIYLCSAGGSGANVLTFGAGSRLTVL.

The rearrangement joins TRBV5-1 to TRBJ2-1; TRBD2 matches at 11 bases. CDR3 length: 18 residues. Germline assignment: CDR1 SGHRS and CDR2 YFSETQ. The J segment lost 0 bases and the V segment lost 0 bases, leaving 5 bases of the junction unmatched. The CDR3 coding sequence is TGCGCCAGCAGCTTGGAGGCTAGCGGGGGGACCTCCTACAATGAGCAGTTCTTC. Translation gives CASSLEASGGTSYNEQFF. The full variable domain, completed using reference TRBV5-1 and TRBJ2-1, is KAGVTQTPRYLIKTRGQQVTLSCSPISGHRSVSWYQQTPGQGLQFLFEYFSETQRNKGNFPGRFSGRQFSNSRSEMNVSTLELGDSALYLCASSLEASGGTSYNEQFFGPGTRLTVL.

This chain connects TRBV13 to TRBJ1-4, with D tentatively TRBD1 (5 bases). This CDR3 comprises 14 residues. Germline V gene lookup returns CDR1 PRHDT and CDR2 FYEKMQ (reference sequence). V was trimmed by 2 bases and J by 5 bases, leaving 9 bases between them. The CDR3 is CASSLRQSNEKLFF. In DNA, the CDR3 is TGTGCCAGCAGCTTACGACAGTCAAATGAAAAACTGTTTTTT.

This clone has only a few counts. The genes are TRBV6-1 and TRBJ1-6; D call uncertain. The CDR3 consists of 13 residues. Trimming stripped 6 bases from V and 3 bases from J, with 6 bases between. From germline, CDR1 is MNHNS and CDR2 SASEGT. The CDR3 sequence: CASSQDYNSPLHF. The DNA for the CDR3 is TGTGCCAGCAGCCAGGACTATAATTCACCCCTCCACTTT.

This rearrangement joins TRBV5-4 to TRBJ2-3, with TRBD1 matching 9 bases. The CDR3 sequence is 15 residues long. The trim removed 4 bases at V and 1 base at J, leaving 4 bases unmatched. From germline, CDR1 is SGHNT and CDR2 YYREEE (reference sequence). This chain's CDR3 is CASSGRDRGTDTQYF. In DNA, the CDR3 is TGTGCCAGCAGCGGCCGGGACAGGGGCACAGATACGCAGTATTTT.

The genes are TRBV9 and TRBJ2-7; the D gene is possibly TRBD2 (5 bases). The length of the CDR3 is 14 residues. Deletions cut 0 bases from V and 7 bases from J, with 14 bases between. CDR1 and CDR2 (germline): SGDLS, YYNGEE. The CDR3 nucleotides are TGTGCCAGCAGCGTAGGTAGTAGCGTAGGAGAGCAGTACTTC. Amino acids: CASSVGSSVGEQYF.

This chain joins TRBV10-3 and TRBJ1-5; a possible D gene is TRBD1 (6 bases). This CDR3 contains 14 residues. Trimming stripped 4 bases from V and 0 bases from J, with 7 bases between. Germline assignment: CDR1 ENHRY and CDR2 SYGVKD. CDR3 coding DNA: TGTGCCATCAGTGGGACAGTTAGCAATCAGCCCCAGCATTTT. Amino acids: CAISGTVSNQPQHF.

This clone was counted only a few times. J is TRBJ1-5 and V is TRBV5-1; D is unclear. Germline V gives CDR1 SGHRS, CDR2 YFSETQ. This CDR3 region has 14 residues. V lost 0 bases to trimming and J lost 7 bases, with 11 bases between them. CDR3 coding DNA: TGCGCCAGCAGCTTGGGAGGAAAAGAACAGCCCCAGCATTTT. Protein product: CASSLGGKEQPQHF. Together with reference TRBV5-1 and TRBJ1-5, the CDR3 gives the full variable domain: KAGVTQTPRYLIKTRGQQVTLSCSPISGHRSVSWYQQTPGQGLQFLFEYFSETQRNKGNFPGRFSGRQFSNSRSEMNVSTLELGDSALYLCASSLGGKEQPQHFGDGTRLSIL.

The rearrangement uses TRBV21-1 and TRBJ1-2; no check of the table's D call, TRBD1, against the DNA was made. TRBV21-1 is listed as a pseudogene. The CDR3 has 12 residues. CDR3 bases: TGTGCCAGCAGCGAGACAGGGGGAGGCTACACCTTC. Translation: CASSETGGGYTF.

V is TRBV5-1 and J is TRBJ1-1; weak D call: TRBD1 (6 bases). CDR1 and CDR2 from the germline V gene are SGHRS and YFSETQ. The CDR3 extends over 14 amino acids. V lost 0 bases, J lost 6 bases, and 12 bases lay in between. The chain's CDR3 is CASSLDFRGSEAFF. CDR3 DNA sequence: TGCGCCAGCAGCTTGGATTTCAGGGGTTCTGAAGCTTTCTTT.

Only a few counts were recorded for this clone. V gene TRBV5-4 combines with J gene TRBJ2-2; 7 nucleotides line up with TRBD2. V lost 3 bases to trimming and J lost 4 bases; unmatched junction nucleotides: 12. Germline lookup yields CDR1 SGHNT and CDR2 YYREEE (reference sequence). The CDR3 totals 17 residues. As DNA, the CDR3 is TGTGCCAGCAGCTCTAGACTGGGGGGGACGCTCACCGGGGAGCTGTTTTTT. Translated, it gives CASSSRLGGTLTGELFF.